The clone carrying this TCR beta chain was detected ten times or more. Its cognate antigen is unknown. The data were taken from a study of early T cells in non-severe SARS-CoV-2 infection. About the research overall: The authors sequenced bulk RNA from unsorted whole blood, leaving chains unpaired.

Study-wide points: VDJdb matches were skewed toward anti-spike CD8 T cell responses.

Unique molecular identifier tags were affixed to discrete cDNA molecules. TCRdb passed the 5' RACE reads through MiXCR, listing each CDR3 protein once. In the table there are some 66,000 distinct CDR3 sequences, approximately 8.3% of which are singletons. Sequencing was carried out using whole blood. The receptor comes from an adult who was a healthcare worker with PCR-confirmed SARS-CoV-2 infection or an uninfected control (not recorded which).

CDR3 DNA: TGTGCCAGCAGTCCGCCGACAGGGTGGGAGCCCCAGCATTTT. It encodes CASSPPTGWEPQHF. The chain uses TRBV28 and TRBJ1-5, with 7 bases identical to TRBD1. Trimming cost V 5 bases and J 8 bases; bases outside gene matches: 9. The CDR3 is 14 amino acids. The V gene's germline CDR1 is MDHEN and CDR2 SYDVKM.